Listed here are 9 T cell receptor beta chains from one sample, sequenced in a study of spatial heterogeneity in lung cancer. Antigens of these TCRs are unknown. Broader study findings: Expanded intratumoral alpha and beta TCR counts tracked tumor mutation counts.

Time point described: sample taken at primary tumor resection. TCRdb itself ran the 5' RACE reads through MiXCR, one entry per CDR3 protein. This sample has some 9,000 distinct CDR3 sequences, with 13% to 15% found just once. This sample comprised lung tumor tissue, obtained at surgery. The receptor source for this set is a male donor with early-stage non-small cell lung cancer.

With regard to this clonotype: This beta chain lies outside the target of a library built for alpha chains; its clone size means little. The V call is TRBV6-5, the J call TRBJ1-1; D unresolved. CDR3 length: 13 residues. The V gene's germline CDR1 is MNHEY and CDR2 SVGAGI. V was clipped by 5 bases and J by 3 bases, with 10 bases between them. The CDR3 here is CASSRTIYTEAFF. The CDR3 DNA is TGTGCCAGCAGTCGTACCATCTACACTGAAGCTTTCTTT.

In this sample, this clonotype turned up many times. Being off target in a library aimed at alpha chains, this beta chain has a size of little meaning. Written as DNA, the CDR3 is TGTGCCTGGACAAGTCCCGCGGGGGAAAAACTGTTTTTT. Translation gives CAWTSPAGEKLFF. The rearrangement links TRBV30 to TRBJ1-4; no definite D call. Trimming pared 4 bases from V and 8 bases from J, leaving 14 bases between. Germline lookup yields CDR1 GTSNPN and CDR2 SVGIG (reference sequence). This CDR3 is 13 amino acids long.

At least ten counts were recorded for this clonotype. The library was built for alpha chains, so this beta chain is an off-target read and its size means little. The rearrangement uses TRBV2 and TRBJ2-1, with 7 bases identical to TRBD2. CDR1 is SNHLY and CDR2 is FYNNEI in the germline V gene. The CDR3 contains 15 residues. V dropped 2 bases and J dropped 5; count of bases not matched to a gene: 6. The CDR3 DNA reads TGTGCCAGCAGTGAATGGCTAGCGGTAGACAATGAGCAGTTCTTC. As protein: CASSEWLAVDNEQFF.

This clonotype was picked up many times. As an off-target read in a library built for alpha chains, this beta chain has a frequency of little significance. The CDR3 is CASSFQTLAGSQETQYF. CDR3 sequence (DNA): TGTGCCAGCAGCTTCCAGACACTAGCGGGAAGTCAAGAGACCCAGTACTTC. This chain links TRBV11-1 with TRBJ2-5, with 10 nucleotides matching TRBD2. CDR1 is SGHAT and CDR2 is FQDESV in the germline V gene (reference sequence). The J segment lost 2 bases and the V segment lost 3 bases, leaving 9 bases of the junction unmatched. CDR3 length: 17 residues.

In regard to this clonotype: Because the library targeted alpha chains, this beta chain is an off-target read whose size means little. The chain employs TRBV27 and TRBJ2-5; maybe TRBD1 (6 bases). Germline CDR1 is MNHEY and CDR2 is SMNVEV (reference sequence). This CDR3 spans 15 amino acids. Trimming cost V 6 bases and J 4 bases, with 18 bases left between them. The DNA for the CDR3 is TGTGCCAGCAGCAAAACCAGAGGGGGTAGAGAGACCCAGTACTTC. Translating it yields CASSKTRGGRETQYF.

This clonotype is termed medium-sized. Since it is a stray read in a library aimed at alpha chains, this beta chain has a size that is not meaningful. This sequence joins TRBV10-3 and TRBJ2-2; the match to TRBD1 covers 8 bases. From germline, CDR1 is ENHRY and CDR2 SYGVKD. J gave up 2 bases and V 6 bases, and 2 bases lay outside the gene matches. This CDR3 contains 14 residues. For the CDR3, the DNA is TGTGCCATCAGCGGGACAGGAAACACCGGGGAGCTGTTTTTT. This gives the protein CAISGTGNTGELFF.

By sample fraction, this clonotype is medium-sized. This beta chain was picked up by a library intended for alpha chains and is off target, so its count carries little meaning. The V gene is TRBV14, the J gene TRBJ2-6; D is unresolved. The germline V gene encodes CDR1 SGHDN and CDR2 FVKESK. The CDR3 is made up of 15 amino acids. Trimming removed 1 base from V and 4 bases from J, with 8 bases in between. CDR3 DNA: TGTGCCAGCAGCCAAGGTCAAGTCGGGGCCAACGTCCTGACTTTC. Its protein product is CASSQGQVGANVLTF.

This clonotype is medium-sized (0.01 to 0.1%) by share. A library made for alpha chains picked up this beta chain off target, so its size means little. The V gene is TRBV18, the J gene TRBJ2-7; D might be TRBD1 (6 bases). Looked up from germline, CDR1 is KGHSH and CDR2 is LQKENI. The CDR3 is made up of 15 amino acids. Trimming took off 6 bases at V and 5 bases at J, with 20 bases between the two ends. CDR3 DNA sequence: TGTGCCAGCTCGGAAGATGGGGGCTACCAGGACGAGCAGTACTTC. Protein: CASSEDGGYQDEQYF.

Turning to this clonotype: This beta chain slipped into a library made for alpha chains as a stray read, so its size is not meaningful. The chain joins TRBV7-9 to TRBJ1-6; TRBD1 matches at 11 bases. From germline, CDR1 is SEHNR and CDR2 FQNEAQ (reference sequence). CDR3 length: 15 residues. The trim removed 5 bases at V and 10 bases at J, leaving 7 bases unmatched. CDR3 loop: CASSLAGTGGSPLHF. The DNA of the CDR3 is TGTGCCAGCAGCCTCGCCGGGACAGGGGGGTCACCCCTCCACTTT. The full variable domain, completed using reference TRBV7-9 and TRBJ1-6, is DTGVSQNPRHKITKRGQNVTFRCDPISEHNRLYWYRQTLGQGPEFLTYFQNEAQLEKSRLLSDRFSAERPKGSFSTLEIQRTEQGDSAMYLCASSLAGTGGSPLHFGNGTRLTVT.